This T cell receptor (beta chain) is drawn from a study of shared clonotypes between healthy human individuals. Study-level information: The donor pool was made up of a couple of women and a few men aged 18 to 49. The study's findings and limits: Sampling involved blood alone; tissue repertoires likely differ.

About this clone: Its antigen remains unidentified.

Trimming left V 7 bases short and J 3 bases short, with 12 bases between. Germline V gives CDR1 SEHNR, CDR2 FQNEAQ (reference sequence). This CDR3 is 13 amino acids long. Libraries were prepared by immunoSEQ multiplex PCR; TCRdb keeps only in-frame clonotypes and omits some of them. The data hold 450,000 to 500,000 clones, with 70% to 85% observed a single time. The study drew its donors from healthy HIV-negative adults without recent acute infections or vaccinations. Nashville, Tennessee was home to all donors, who were Caucasian adults. Material: PBMCs. The V call is TRBV7-9, the J call TRBJ2-5; D may be TRBD2 (5 bases). This TCR derives from a woman aged 40 to 50 in good health. Some clones in this sample may be carry-over from other donors' samples. The CDR3 loop reads CASTAGVKETQYF. The CDR3 nucleotides read TGTGCCAGCACCGCGGGTGTAAAAGAGACCCAGTACTTC. Drawing the rest from reference TRBV7-9 and TRBJ2-5, the complete variable domain is DTGVSQNPRHKITKRGQNVTFRCDPISEHNRLYWYRQTLGQGPEFLTYFQNEAQLEKSRLLSDRFSAERPKGSFSTLEIQRTEQGDSAMYLCASTAGVKETQYFGPGTRLLVL.